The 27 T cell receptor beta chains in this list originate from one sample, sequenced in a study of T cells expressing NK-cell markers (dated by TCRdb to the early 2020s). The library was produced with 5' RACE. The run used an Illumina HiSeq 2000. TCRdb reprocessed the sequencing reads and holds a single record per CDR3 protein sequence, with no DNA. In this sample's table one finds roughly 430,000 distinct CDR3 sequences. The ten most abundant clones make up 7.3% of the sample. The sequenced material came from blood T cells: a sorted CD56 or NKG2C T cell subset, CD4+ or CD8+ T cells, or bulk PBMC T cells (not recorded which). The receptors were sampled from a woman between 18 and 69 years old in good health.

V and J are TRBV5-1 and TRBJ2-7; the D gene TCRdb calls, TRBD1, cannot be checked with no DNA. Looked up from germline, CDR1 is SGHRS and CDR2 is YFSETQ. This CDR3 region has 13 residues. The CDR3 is CASSSPGTYEQYF.

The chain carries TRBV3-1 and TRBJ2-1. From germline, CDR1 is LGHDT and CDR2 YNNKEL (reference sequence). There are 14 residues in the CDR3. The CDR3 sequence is CASSQERSYNEQFF.

The CDR3 protein is CASAPGQGGEKLFF. The chain combines TRBV12-3 or TRBV12-4 with TRBJ1-4; the D call of TRBD1 rests on TCRdb alone, since no DNA is present to check it. CDR3 length equals 14 residues.

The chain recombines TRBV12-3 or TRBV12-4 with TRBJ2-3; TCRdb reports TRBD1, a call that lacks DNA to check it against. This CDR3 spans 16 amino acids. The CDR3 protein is CASSLSGAASTDTQYF.

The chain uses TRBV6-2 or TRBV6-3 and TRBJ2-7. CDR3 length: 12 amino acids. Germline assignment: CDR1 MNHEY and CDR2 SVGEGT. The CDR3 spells CASSPSTYEQYF.

The chain's CDR3 is CSASEAAPDTQYF. The gene calls are TRBV29-1 and TRBJ2-3. This CDR3 region has 13 residues. Germline V lookup: CDR1 SQVTM, CDR2 ANQGSEA.

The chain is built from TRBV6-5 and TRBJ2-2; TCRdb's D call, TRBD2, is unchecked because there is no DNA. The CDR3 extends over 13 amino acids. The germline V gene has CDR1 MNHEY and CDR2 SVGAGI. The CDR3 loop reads CASSYIVVGELFF.

This chain's CDR3 is CASSQDSTSASTYEQYF. The genes are TRBV4-2 and TRBJ2-7; there is no DNA to check the TCRdb D call of TRBD2. Germline V CDR1 and CDR2: LGHNA, YNFKEQ. This CDR3 has 17 amino acids.

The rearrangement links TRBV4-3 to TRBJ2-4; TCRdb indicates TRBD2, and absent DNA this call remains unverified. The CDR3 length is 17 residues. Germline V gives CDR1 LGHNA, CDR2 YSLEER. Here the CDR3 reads CASSRPSGGLAKNIQYF.

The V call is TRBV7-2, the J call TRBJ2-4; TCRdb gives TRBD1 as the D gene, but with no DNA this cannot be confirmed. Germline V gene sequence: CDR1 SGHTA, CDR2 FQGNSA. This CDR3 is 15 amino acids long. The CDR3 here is CASSPRGQAKNIQYF.

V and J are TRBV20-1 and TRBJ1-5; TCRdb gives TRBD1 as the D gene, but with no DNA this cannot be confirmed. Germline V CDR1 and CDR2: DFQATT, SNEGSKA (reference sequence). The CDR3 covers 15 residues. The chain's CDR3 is CSARTQGNSNQPQHF.

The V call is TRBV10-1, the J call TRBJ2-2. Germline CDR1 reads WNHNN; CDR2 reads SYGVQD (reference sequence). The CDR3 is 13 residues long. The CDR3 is CASTQANTGELFF.

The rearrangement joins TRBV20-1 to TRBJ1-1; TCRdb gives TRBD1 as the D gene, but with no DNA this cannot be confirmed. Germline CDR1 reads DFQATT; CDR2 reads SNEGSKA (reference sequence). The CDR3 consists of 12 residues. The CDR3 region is CSATSRGIQAFF.

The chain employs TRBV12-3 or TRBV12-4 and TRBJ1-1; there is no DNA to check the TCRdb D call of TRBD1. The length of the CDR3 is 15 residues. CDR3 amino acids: CASSLVVRVLTEAFF.

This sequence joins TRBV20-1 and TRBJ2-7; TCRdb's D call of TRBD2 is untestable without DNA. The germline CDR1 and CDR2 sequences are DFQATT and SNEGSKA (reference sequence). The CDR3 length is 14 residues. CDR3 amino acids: CSARLARSSYEQYF.

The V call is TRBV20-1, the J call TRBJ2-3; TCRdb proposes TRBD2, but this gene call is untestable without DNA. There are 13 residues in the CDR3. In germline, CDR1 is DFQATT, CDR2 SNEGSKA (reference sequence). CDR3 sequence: CSGNSGGADTQYF.

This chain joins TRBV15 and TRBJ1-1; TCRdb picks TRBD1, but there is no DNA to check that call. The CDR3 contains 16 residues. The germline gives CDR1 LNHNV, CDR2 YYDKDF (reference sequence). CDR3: CATSRSIRDRVTEAFF.

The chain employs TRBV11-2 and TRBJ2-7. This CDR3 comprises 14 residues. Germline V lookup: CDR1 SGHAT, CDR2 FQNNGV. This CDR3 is CASSLIGKFCEQFF.

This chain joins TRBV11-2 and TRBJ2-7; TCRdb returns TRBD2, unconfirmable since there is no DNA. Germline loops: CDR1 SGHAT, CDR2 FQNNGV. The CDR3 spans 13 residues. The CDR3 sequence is CASSRDYRYEQYF.

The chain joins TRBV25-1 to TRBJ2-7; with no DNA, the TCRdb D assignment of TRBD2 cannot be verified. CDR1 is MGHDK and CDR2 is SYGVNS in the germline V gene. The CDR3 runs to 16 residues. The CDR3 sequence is CASSEYTRSMNYEQYF.

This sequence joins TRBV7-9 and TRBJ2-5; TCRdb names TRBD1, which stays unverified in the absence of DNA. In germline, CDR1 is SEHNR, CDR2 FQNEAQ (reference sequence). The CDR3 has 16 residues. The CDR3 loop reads CASSLGDRGLLETQYF. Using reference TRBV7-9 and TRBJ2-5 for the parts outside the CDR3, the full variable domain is DTGVSQNPRHKITKRGQNVTFRCDPISEHNRLYWYRQTLGQGPEFLTYFQNEAQLEKSRLLSDRFSAERPKGSFSTLEIQRTEQGDSAMYLCASSLGDRGLLETQYFGPGTRLLVL.

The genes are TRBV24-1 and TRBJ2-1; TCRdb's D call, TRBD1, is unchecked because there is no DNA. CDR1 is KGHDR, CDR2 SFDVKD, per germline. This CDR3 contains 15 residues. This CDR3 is CATSDLEAPLTEQFF.

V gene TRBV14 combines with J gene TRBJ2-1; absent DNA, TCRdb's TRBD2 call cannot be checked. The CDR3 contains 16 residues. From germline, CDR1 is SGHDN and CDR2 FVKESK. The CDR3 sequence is CASSQVSGRDDNEQFF.

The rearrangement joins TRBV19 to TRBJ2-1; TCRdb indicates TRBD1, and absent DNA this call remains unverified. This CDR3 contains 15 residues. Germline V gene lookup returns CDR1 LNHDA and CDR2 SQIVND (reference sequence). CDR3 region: CASRSLGQSYNEQFF. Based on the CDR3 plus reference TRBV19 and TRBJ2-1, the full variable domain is DGGITQSPKYLFRKEGQNVTLSCEQNLNHDAMYWYRQDPGQGLRLIYYSQIVNDFQKGDIAEGYSVSREKKESFPLTVTSAQKNPTAFYLCASRSLGQSYNEQFFGPGTRLTVL.

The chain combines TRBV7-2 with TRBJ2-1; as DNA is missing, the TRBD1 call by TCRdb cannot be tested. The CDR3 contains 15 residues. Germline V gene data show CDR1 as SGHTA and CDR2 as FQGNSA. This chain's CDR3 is CASSSLGQGLNEQFF.

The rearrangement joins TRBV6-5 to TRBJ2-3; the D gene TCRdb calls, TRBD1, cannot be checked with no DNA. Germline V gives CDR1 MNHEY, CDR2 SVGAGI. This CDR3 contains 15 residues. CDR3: CASSYIRAGTDTQYF.

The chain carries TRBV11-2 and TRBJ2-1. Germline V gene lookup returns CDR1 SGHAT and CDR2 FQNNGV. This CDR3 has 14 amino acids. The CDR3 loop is CASSLRPAYNEQFF.